This section outlines one T cell receptor beta chain sequence together with its context. What this receptor recognizes is not known. Base qualities are not at hand, and no much larger clone is one base apart. Libraries were prepared through PCR. TCRdb shows the sequencer as Illumina HiSeq 2500. TCR libraries were prepared with molecular barcoding, using unique molecular identifiers to normalize TCRbeta repertoire quantification. TCRdb cleaned the public reads at Q25 with fastp, built clones with MiXCR and kept in-frame beta chains. Identical CDR3 proteins give one entry, which carries the most common genes and DNA. The sample table holds roughly 500,000 distinct CDR3 sequences, of which approximately 20% were seen once. The ten most abundant clones make up around 3.3% of the sample. This sample was included in a study of T-cell reconstitution after alpha-beta-depleted transplantation in children (TCRdb year 2016). The study in broad terms: Using TCR repertoire profiling, the study quantitatively followed how T-cell immune reconstitution unfolded in children after TCRalphabeta/CD19-depleted allogeneic hematopoietic cell transplantation.

V ends up 5 bases short and J 8 bases short, with an unmatched junction base count of 11. CDR1 LNHDA and CDR2 SQIVND are derived from the germline V gene (reference sequence). The CDR3, from cysteine to phenylalanine, totals 15 residues. Left in the record is the CDR3 DNA by itself, 45 bases read in frame from the first base. The sequence was collected from a human donor who donated a stem cell graft to a child with acute lymphoblastic leukemia. This specimen was PBMCs from the stem cell graft donor, taken from the stem cell graft. This chain joins TRBV19 to TRBJ2-1, with TRBD2 matching 8 junction bases. In nucleotide form, the sequence is TGTGCCAGTAGTGTCTTAGCGGGACGGACGCATGAGCAGTTCTTC. This codes for CASSVLAGRTHEQFF.